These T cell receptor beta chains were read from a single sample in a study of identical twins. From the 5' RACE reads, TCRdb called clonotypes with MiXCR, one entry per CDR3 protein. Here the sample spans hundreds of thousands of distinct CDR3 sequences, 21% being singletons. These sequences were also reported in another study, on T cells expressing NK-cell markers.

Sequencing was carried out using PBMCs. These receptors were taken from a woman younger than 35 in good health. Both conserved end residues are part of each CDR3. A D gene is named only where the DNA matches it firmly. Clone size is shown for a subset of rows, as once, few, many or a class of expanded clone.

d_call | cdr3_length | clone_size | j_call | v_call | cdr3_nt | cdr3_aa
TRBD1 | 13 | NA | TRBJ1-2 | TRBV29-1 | TGCAGCATTCAGGGGGCAACTAACTATGGCTACACCTTC | CSIQGATNYGYTF
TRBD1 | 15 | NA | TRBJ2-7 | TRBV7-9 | TGTGCCAGCAGCGCGACAGGGGGAACTTCCTACGAGCAGTACTTC | CASSATGGTSYEQYF
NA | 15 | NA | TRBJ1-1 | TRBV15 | TGTGCCACCAGCAGTCCCGACAGCCTGGATCCTGAAGCTTTCTTT | CATSSPDSLDPEAFF
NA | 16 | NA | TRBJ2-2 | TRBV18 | TGTGCCAGCTCACCATTACAGGGACTGAACACCGGGGAGCTGTTTTTT | CASSPLQGLNTGELFF
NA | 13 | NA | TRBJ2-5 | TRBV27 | TGTGCCAGCAGCCGACTTAACCTAGAGACCCAGTACTTC | CASSRLNLETQYF
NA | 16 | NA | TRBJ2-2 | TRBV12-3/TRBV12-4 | TGTGCCAGCTTTAGAAGCGCGGTGGCAAACACCGGGGAGCTGTTTTTT | CASFRSAVANTGELFF
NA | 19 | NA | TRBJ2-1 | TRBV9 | TGTGCCAGCAGCCCGAGTGGGGGGGCGCAAAGGGAGTCCTACAATGAGCAGTTCTTC | CASSPSGGAQRESYNEQFF
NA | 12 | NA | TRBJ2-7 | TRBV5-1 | TGCGCCAGCGGGGAGCAATCCTACGAGCAGTACTTC | CASGEQSYEQYF
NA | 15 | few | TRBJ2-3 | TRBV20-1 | TGCAGTGCTAGAGATGGATTAATCTCGCCAGATACGCAGTATTTT | CSARDGLISPDTQYF
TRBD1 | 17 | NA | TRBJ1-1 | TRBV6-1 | TGTGCCAGCAGCCTCCCTTTGACAGGGGGCGTACATACTGAAGCTTTCTTT | CASSLPLTGGVHTEAFF
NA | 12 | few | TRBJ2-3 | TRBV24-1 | TGTGCCACCAGTGCCGTCGGAATTACGCAGTATTTT | CATSAVGITQYF
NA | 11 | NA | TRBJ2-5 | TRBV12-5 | TGTGCTAGTGGCCCGTTGGAGACCCAGTACTTC | CASGPLETQYF
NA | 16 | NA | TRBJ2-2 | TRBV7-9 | TGTGCCAGCAGCTTACCCTCAGGGGGGAGCACCGGGGAGCTGTTTTTT | CASSLPSGGSTGELFF
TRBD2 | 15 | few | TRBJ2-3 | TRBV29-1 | TGCAGCGTTGAACCGAGCGGGGCCTATGGGGATACGCAGTATTTT | CSVEPSGAYGDTQYF
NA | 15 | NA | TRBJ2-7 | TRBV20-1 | TGCAGTGCTAGAGATAGTAGGGGCGCGGGTGACGAGCAGTACTTC | CSARDSRGAGDEQYF
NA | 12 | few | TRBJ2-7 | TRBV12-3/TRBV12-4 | TGTGCCAGCACCTTTCATAACTACGAGCAGTACTTC | CASTFHNYEQYF
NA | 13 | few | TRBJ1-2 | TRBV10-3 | TGTGCCATCAGTGGAGAGGGAATTGGTGGCTACACCTTC | CAISGEGIGGYTF
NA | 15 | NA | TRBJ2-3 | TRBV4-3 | TGCGCCAGCAGCCAAGATGCCCCAGGGACAGATACGCAGTATTTT | CASSQDAPGTDTQYF